The 27 T cell receptor beta chains below were found in one sample sequenced in a study of blood T cell repertoires in COVID-19. Only in-frame clones appear in the TCRdb table, and some are missing; sequencing was by immunoSEQ multiplex PCR. Of about 170,000 clones listed, around nine tenths were seen once; the top ten hold 3% to 4.5%. The sequenced sample consisted of peripheral blood. The receptor set was obtained from a man aged 18 to 29 with active or convalescent COVID-19.

The chain recombines TRBV19 with TRBJ1-1, with 7 bases fitting TRBD1. CDR1 is LNHDA, CDR2 SQIVND, per germline (reference sequence). The CDR3 sequence is 13 residues long. J lost 4 bases, V lost 5 bases, and 4 bases had no gene match. The CDR3 coding sequence is TGTGCCAGTAGTTCGACAGGGAGCACTGAAGCTTTCTTT. Encoded protein: CASSSTGSTEAFF.

The chain joins TRBV21-1 to TRBJ2-3; TRBD2 is taken as the D call from the table, unchecked against the DNA. TRBV21-1 is assigned pseudogene status. The CDR3 totals 19 residues. For the CDR3, the DNA is TGTGCCAGCAGGGTTCCCGGGACTAGCGGGATATTGGGTCCAGATACGCAGTATTTT. Translating gives CASRVPGTSGILGPDTQYF.

This chain joins TRBV19 and TRBJ1-5, with a possible D match to TRBD1 (5 bases). Trimming pared 3 bases from V and 4 bases from J, leaving 10 bases between. The CDR3 spans 14 residues. Germline V gene data show CDR1 as LNHDA and CDR2 as SQIVND (reference sequence). CDR3 region: CASSIGAGNQPQHF. CDR3 nucleotides: TGTGCCAGTAGTATCGGGGCGGGAAATCAGCCCCAGCATTTT.

In DNA, the CDR3 is TGTGCCAGCAGCACAATGGGGGGGATAGTCTACGAGCAGTACTTC. It translates to CASSTMGGIVYEQYF. The V and J genes are TRBV6-5 and TRBJ2-7; TRBD2 aligns across 7 bases. Germline values: CDR1 MNHEY, CDR2 SVGAGI. V lost 6 bases, J lost 3 bases, and 11 bases stayed unmatched. The CDR3 has 15 amino acids.

The chain uses TRBV24-1 and TRBJ2-2, with 10 bases aligning to TRBD1. The germline V gene has CDR1 KGHDR and CDR2 SFDVKD. Unmatched junction bases numbered 12, after V lost 6 bases and J lost 6 bases. The CDR3 covers 17 residues. Here the CDR3 DNA reads TGTGCCACCAGTCTCGGGGACAGGGGTTTGTCTCCCGGGGAGCTGTTTTTT. Protein product: CATSLGDRGLSPGELFF.

The V and J genes are TRBV28 and TRBJ1-5, with TRBD1 matching over 10 bases. V was clipped by 6 bases and J by 3 bases; unmatched bases: 11. CDR1 MDHEN and CDR2 SYDVKM come from the germline V gene. This CDR3 contains 17 residues. For the CDR3, the DNA is TGTGCCAGCAGCTCTCCGGGCGGGACAGGGGACAATCAGCCCCAGCATTTT. Amino acid sequence: CASSSPGGTGDNQPQHF.

The chain joins TRBV5-1 to TRBJ2-7; 7 bases match TRBD1. The CDR3 is made up of 16 amino acids. Germline V lookup: CDR1 SGHRS, CDR2 YFSETQ. J was trimmed by 4 bases and V by 2 bases; bases with no gene match: 12. CDR3 nucleotide sequence: TGCGCCAGCAGCTTACCATCGACAGGGCCAGGGTACGAGCAGTACTTC. Its translation: CASSLPSTGPGYEQYF.

The J gene is TRBJ1-2, the V gene TRBV27, with TRBD1 as a possible D gene (5 bases). Germline values: CDR1 MNHEY, CDR2 SMNVEV (reference sequence). This CDR3 region has 13 residues. The V end lost 3 bases, the J end lost 3 bases, and 8 bases lay between the germline ends. For the CDR3, the DNA is TGTGCCAGCAGTTTTGGGGGGTACTATGGCTACACCTTC. Translating it yields CASSFGGYYGYTF.

The rearrangement links TRBV19 to TRBJ1-1; no reliable D call. This CDR3 contains 13 residues. V lost 3 bases, J lost 2 bases, and 7 bases lay in between. Germline V gene sequence: CDR1 LNHDA, CDR2 SQIVND (reference sequence). CDR3 bases: TGTGCCAGTAGTATTTCCGTCAACACTGAAGCTTTCTTT. It specifies CASSISVNTEAFF.

This sequence joins TRBV2 and TRBJ2-5; no clear D. There are 12 residues in the CDR3. Germline CDR1 SNHLY, CDR2 FYNNEI. The V and J ends lost 0 bases and 5 bases respectively, with 4 bases between them. The CDR3 spells CASSEAGETQYF. The CDR3, as DNA: TGTGCCAGCAGTGAAGCTGGCGAGACCCAGTACTTC.

The J gene is TRBJ2-1, the V gene TRBV7-2; 7 positions match TRBD2. V lost 4 bases to trimming and J lost 3 bases; unmatched junction nucleotides: 9. The length of the CDR3 is 16 residues. Germline CDR1 reads SGHTA; CDR2 reads FQGNSA. CDR3 DNA: TGTGCCAGCAGCTGGGGGGGGGACTGGAACTACAATGAGCAGTTCTTC. Protein: CASSWGGDWNYNEQFF.

The chain carries TRBV10-1 and TRBJ2-1, with 12 bases identical to TRBD1. The ends lost 10 bases at V and 9 bases at J; junction bases unmatched: 7. This CDR3 comprises 13 residues. Germline lookup yields CDR1 WNHNN and CDR2 SYGVQD (reference sequence). CDR3 amino acids: CATAGTGGFEQFF. CDR3 sequence (DNA): TGCGCCACCGCCGGGACAGGGGGCTTTGAGCAGTTCTTC.

The V call is TRBV28, the J call TRBJ2-4; D remains ambiguous. The CDR3 totals 14 residues. V was trimmed by 3 bases and J by 0 bases, leaving 6 bases between them. The germline V gene has CDR1 MDHEN and CDR2 SYDVKM. CDR3 in DNA: TGTGCCAGCAGTTTTGCGGTAGCCAAAAACATTCAGTACTTC. It is translated as CASSFAVAKNIQYF.

The chain is built from TRBV11-2 and TRBJ1-5; unclear D gene. CDR1 and CDR2 from the germline V gene are SGHAT and FQNNGV. The CDR3 runs 13 residues. V was trimmed by 5 bases and J by 5 bases, leaving 10 bases between them. CDR3 sequence: CASSRGPDQPQHF. CDR3 nucleotides: TGTGCCAGCAGCCGAGGTCCTGATCAGCCCCAGCATTTT.

The chain combines TRBV28 with TRBJ1-2; 10 bases align to TRBD1. Germline V gene data show CDR1 as MDHEN and CDR2 as SYDVKM. This CDR3 has 14 residues. V lost 5 bases to trimming and J lost 5 bases; unmatched junction nucleotides: 5. CDR3 amino acids: CASSIGTGVYGYTF. The CDR3 region has the DNA TGTGCCAGCAGTATCGGGACAGGGGTTTATGGCTACACCTTC.

The V gene is TRBV7-9, the J gene TRBJ2-5; D is perhaps TRBD2 (5 bases). V lost 1 base to trimming and J lost 2 bases, with 11 bases between them. The V gene's germline CDR1 is SEHNR and CDR2 FQNEAQ (reference sequence). The length of the CDR3 is 15 residues. CDR3 DNA: TGTGCCAGCAGCTTAGGTCCCGGGAAACAAGAGACCCAGTACTTC. Translating gives CASSLGPGKQETQYF.

The V gene is TRBV6-2 or TRBV6-3, the J gene TRBJ2-1, with 9 bases fitting TRBD2. V lost 5 bases to trimming and J lost 0 bases; unmatched junction nucleotides: 5. The CDR3 has 16 amino acids. Germline CDR1 reads MNHEY; CDR2 reads SVGEGT. CDR3 in amino acids: CASSDLAGSSYNEQFF. The CDR3 DNA sequence: TGTGCCAGCAGTGACCTAGCGGGGAGCTCCTACAATGAGCAGTTCTTC.

The chain uses TRBV6-2 or TRBV6-3 and TRBJ1-5, with D unresolved. Deletions cut 4 bases from V and 0 bases from J, with 19 bases between. Per the germline V gene, CDR1 is MNHEY and CDR2 is SVGEGT. CDR3 length: 18 amino acids. Written as DNA, the CDR3 is TGTGCCAGCAGTTTACCAGGCCCACGCTTGTATAGCAATCAGCCCCAGCATTTT. Amino acids: CASSLPGPRLYSNQPQHF.

In its sample, this clone was seen once. This chain uses TRBV5-6 with TRBJ2-7; 8 nucleotides agree with TRBD1. The CDR3 sequence is 15 residues long. The ends lost 1 base at V and 9 bases at J; junction bases unmatched: 12. The germline V gene has CDR1 SGHDT and CDR2 YYEEEE. The CDR3 region is CASSLTLTGVRGQYF. CDR3 DNA sequence: TGTGCCAGCAGCTTGACCTTGACAGGGGTTCGGGGGCAGTACTTC.

The CDR3 region has the DNA TGTGCCAGTAGTATAGGATGGAGAGACGGAATGAACACTGAAGCTTTCTTT. Protein product: CASSIGWRDGMNTEAFF. This chain joins TRBV19 and TRBJ1-1; the D is unclear. The CDR3 runs 17 residues. CDR1 is LNHDA and CDR2 is SQIVND in the germline V gene (reference sequence). Trimming left V 1 base short and J 0 bases short, with 15 bases between. The whole variable domain, filled in from reference TRBV19 and TRBJ1-1, reads DGGITQSPKYLFRKEGQNVTLSCEQNLNHDAMYWYRQDPGQGLRLIYYSQIVNDFQKGDIAEGYSVSREKKESFPLTVTSAQKNPTAFYLCASSIGWRDGMNTEAFFGQGTRLTVV.

The chain is built from TRBV30 and TRBJ1-2; TRBD1 agrees at 8 bases. The V segment lost 8 bases and the J segment 1 base; nucleotides outside the gene matches: 6. CDR1 is GTSNPN and CDR2 is SVGIG in the germline V gene (reference sequence). This CDR3 has 13 amino acids. This chain's CDR3 is CAGQGPNNYGYTF. The CDR3 coding sequence is TGTGCCGGACAGGGACCTAATAACTATGGCTACACCTTC. Complete variable domain (other parts from reference TRBV30 and TRBJ1-2): SQTIHQWPATLVQPVGSPLSLECTVEGTSNPNLYWYRQAAGRGLQLLFYSVGIGQISSEVPQNLSASRPQDRQFILSSKKLLLSDSGFYLCAGQGPNNYGYTFGSGTRLTVV.

This chain joins TRBV3-1 (or the pseudogene TRBV3-2) and TRBJ1-3; unclear D gene. The CDR3 loop spans 14 amino acids. V gave up 4 bases and J gave up 0 bases, with 7 bases separating them. CDR1 is LGHDT, CDR2 YNNKEL, per germline (reference sequence). DNA of the CDR3: TGTGCCAGCAGCCCACAACCCTCTGGAAACACCATATATTTT. As protein: CASSPQPSGNTIYF.

The chain carries TRBV7-2 and TRBJ2-2; 7 bases align to TRBD2. Germline CDR1 reads SGHTA; CDR2 reads FQGNSA. The trim removed 3 bases at V and 6 bases at J, leaving 10 bases unmatched. This CDR3 spans 16 amino acids. The DNA of the CDR3 is TGTGCCAGCAGCTTGGATCCGGGACTATCATCCGGGGAGCTGTTTTTT. It translates to CASSLDPGLSSGELFF.

This clone was detected only a few times. The chain uses TRBV2 and TRBJ2-7; tentatively, D is TRBD1 (6 bases). The germline CDR1 and CDR2 sequences are SNHLY and FYNNEI. This CDR3 is 17 amino acids long. V shed 6 bases and J shed 1 base, with 22 bases lying between them. The chain's CDR3 is CASSTGRGGRGSYEQYF. The CDR3 DNA reads as TGTGCCAGCAGCACCGGCCGAGGGGGACGCGGGTCCTACGAGCAGTACTTC.

This chain connects TRBV19 to TRBJ2-1; 9 bases map to TRBD2. CDR3 length equals 15 residues. With V trimmed by 3 bases and J by 5 bases, 5 bases remained unmatched. Germline V gene data show CDR1 as LNHDA and CDR2 as SQIVND (reference sequence). CDR3 sequence (DNA): TGTGCCAGTAGTATCATTAGCGGGAGTAACAATGAGCAGTTCTTC. As protein: CASSIISGSNNEQFF.

This rearrangement joins TRBV3-1 (or the pseudogene TRBV3-2) to TRBJ2-5; possibly TRBD1 for D (6 bases). Germline CDR1 reads LGHDT; CDR2 reads YNNKEL (reference sequence). The CDR3 covers 14 residues. Trimming left V 7 bases short and J 5 bases short, with 17 bases between. This CDR3 reads CASNRKGVWETQYF. DNA of the CDR3: TGTGCCAGCAACCGAAAGGGGGTCTGGGAGACCCAGTACTTC.

The chain uses TRBV10-1 and TRBJ1-1; D is perhaps TRBD1 (6 bases). CDR3 length: 16 amino acids. Germline assignment: CDR1 WNHNN and CDR2 SYGVQD (reference sequence). V lost 4 bases and J lost 6, with 21 bases in between. The CDR3 loop reads CASSVDKGQRVPEAFF. The CDR3 coding sequence is TGCGCCAGCAGTGTGGATAAGGGACAACGTGTGCCTGAAGCTTTCTTT.